Following are 14 T cell receptor beta chains from one sample sequenced in a study of T cell repertoires in cytomegalovirus infection. TCRdb ran MiXCR on the reads and lists one entry per CDR3 protein. The data contain around 340,000 distinct CDR3 sequences, roughly 29% of them singletons. No antigen has been identified for these receptors. Specimen: cultured PBMCs, collected from culture after CMV antigen stimulation. Receptors originate from a human donor in good health (CMV status not recorded). Some clones in this sample may be carry-over from other donors' samples.

The J gene is TRBJ2-1, the V gene TRBV7-3; 12 bases are a match to TRBD2. The CDR3 is 16 amino acids. Per germline, CDR1 SGHTA and CDR2 FQGTGA. Unmatched junction bases numbered 6, after V lost 5 bases and J lost 4 bases. CDR3 in amino acids: CASSRGLAGSYNEQFF. DNA of the CDR3: TGTGCCAGCAGCCGAGGACTAGCGGGATCATACAATGAGCAGTTCTTC.

This clonotype has only a few counts. The CDR3 DNA is TGTGCCAGCAGCCCTCGGGGGGGAAGGGTCACCGGGGAGCTGTTTTTT. The encoded protein is CASSPRGGRVTGELFF. The chain recombines TRBV12-3 or TRBV12-4 with TRBJ2-2; TRBD2 matches 8 bases. The CDR3 is made up of 16 amino acids. The J segment lost 4 bases and the V segment lost 6 bases, leaving 10 bases of the junction unmatched.

CDR3 region: CASSLGMIGVGANYGYTF. The DNA of the CDR3 is TGTGCCAGCAGCTTGGGGATGATAGGCGTCGGCGCGAACTATGGCTACACCTTC. This chain uses TRBV7-9 with TRBJ1-2; no firm D call. Deletions cut 3 bases from V and 2 bases from J, with 22 bases between. The CDR3 is 18 amino acids. From germline, CDR1 is SEHNR and CDR2 FQNEAQ (reference sequence).

This clonotype appeared many times. The rearrangement joins TRBV7-9 to TRBJ2-5; 12 bases line up with TRBD2. Germline-derived CDR1 and CDR2 are SEHNR and FQNEAQ (reference sequence). Losses at the gene ends were 1 base for V and 3 bases for J; bases not matched to a gene: 6. The CDR3 sequence is 17 residues long. The CDR3 region is CASSLGLAGASKETQYF. The DNA of the CDR3 is TGTGCCAGCAGCTTAGGACTAGCGGGAGCCTCCAAAGAGACCCAGTACTTC.

The V call is TRBV18, the J call TRBJ2-7, with unresolved D. Trimming took 3 bases from V and 2 from J, leaving 17 bases between them. This CDR3 region has 16 residues. Germline V CDR1 and CDR2: KGHSH, LQKENI. The chain's CDR3 is CASSPESPRRPYEQYF. In DNA form, the CDR3 reads TGTGCCAGCTCACCGGAAAGCCCGAGGCGTCCCTACGAGCAGTACTTC.

The genes are TRBV5-4 and TRBJ1-1, with TRBD1 as a possible D gene (6 bases). The CDR3 extends over 13 amino acids. Germline CDR1 reads SGHNT; CDR2 reads YYREEE (reference sequence). Deletions cut 0 bases from V and 7 bases from J, with 10 bases between. The CDR3 DNA is TGTGCCAGCAGCTTGGACTCGACAGGTGAAGCTTTCTTT. Protein sequence: CASSLDSTGEAFF.

This clonotype was found many times. The chain has TRBV7-2 and TRBJ1-2; no reliable D call. The CDR3 spans 14 residues. Deletions cut 5 bases from V and 1 base from J, with 11 bases between. Looked up from germline, CDR1 is SGHTA and CDR2 is FQGNSA. Here the CDR3 DNA reads TGTGCCAGCAGCGAGGACGGCTATAACTATGGCTACACCTTC. Translation: CASSEDGYNYGYTF.

V gene TRBV2 combines with J gene TRBJ2-3; unclear D gene. V was pared by 3 bases and J by 8 bases, with 12 bases between. The CDR3 has 13 residues. CDR1 and CDR2 from the germline V gene are SNHLY and FYNNEI. The CDR3 DNA is TGTGCCAGCAGTGATCGTGCGACTCTTACGCAGTATTTT. It encodes CASSDRATLTQYF.

This clonotype was counted only a few times. The rearrangement joins TRBV24-1 to TRBJ2-7; 9 nucleotides agree with TRBD1. CDR1 and CDR2 from the germline V gene are KGHDR and SFDVKD. J lost 4 bases, V lost 3 bases, and 9 bases had no gene match. This CDR3 is built from 16 residues. The CDR3 loop is CATSDPGTGSGYEQYF. The DNA for the CDR3 is TGTGCCACCAGTGATCCTGGGACAGGGTCTGGGTACGAGCAGTACTTC.

The chain uses TRBV29-1 and TRBJ2-7, with TRBD1 as a possible D gene (5 bases). Trimming left V 4 bases short and J 2 bases short, with 15 bases between. This CDR3 contains 14 residues. Germline CDR1 is SQVTM and CDR2 is ANQGSEA. CDR3 sequence (DNA): TGCAGCGTTGCCCCACAGGACGATCCCTACGAGCAGTACTTC. Protein: CSVAPQDDPYEQYF.

The rearrangement links TRBV7-6 to TRBJ2-2; D may be TRBD1 or TRBD2 (5 bases each). The germline gives CDR1 SGHVS, CDR2 FNYEAQ. Between the trimmed V and J ends, which lost 5 bases and 4 bases, there was a span of 17 bases. The CDR3 runs 16 residues. The CDR3 region has the DNA TGTGCCAGCAGCCGAGGGGCCGCCCGGGGCACCGGGGAGCTGTTTTTT. It codes for CASSRGAARGTGELFF.

The chain couples TRBV7-9 to TRBJ1-2; D might be TRBD1 (5 bases). Germline values: CDR1 SEHNR, CDR2 FQNEAQ (reference sequence). Trimming took off 1 base at V and 6 bases at J, with 9 bases between the two ends. The CDR3 is 13 residues long. The CDR3 loop is CASSLEGADGYTF. Here the CDR3 DNA reads TGTGCCAGCAGCTTAGAAGGGGCGGATGGCTACACCTTC. Full variable domain (remainder filled in from reference TRBV7-9 and TRBJ1-2): DTGVSQNPRHKITKRGQNVTFRCDPISEHNRLYWYRQTLGQGPEFLTYFQNEAQLEKSRLLSDRFSAERPKGSFSTLEIQRTEQGDSAMYLCASSLEGADGYTFGSGTRLTVV.

The J gene is TRBJ2-7, the V gene TRBV10-2; TRBD1 might be the D (5 bases). The length of the CDR3 is 13 residues. Looked up from germline, CDR1 is WSHSY and CDR2 is SAAADI. V was shortened by 4 bases and J by 0 bases, with 7 bases between the two germline ends. The CDR3 bases are TGCGCCAGCAGTGGGGGCGACTCCTACGAGCAGTACTTC. Translating gives CASSGGDSYEQYF.

The chain combines TRBV7-9 with TRBJ2-1; D unclear. The V gene's germline CDR1 is SEHNR and CDR2 FQNEAQ (reference sequence). Trimming took 0 bases from V and 8 from J, leaving 8 bases between them. This CDR3 has 13 residues. The CDR3, as DNA: TGTGCCAGCAGCTTAGCTCTGGGTTATGAGCAGTTCTTC. It encodes CASSLALGYEQFF.